This T cell receptor beta chain came from a study of blood T cell repertoires in COVID-19. Clones were read by immunoSEQ multiplex PCR, and TCRdb kept only the in-frame ones, dropping some. The sample records under 250,000 clones, around nine tenths being singletons. V lost 1 base to trimming and J lost 4 bases, with 11 bases between them. Germline assignment: CDR1 SNHLY and CDR2 FYNNEI. CDR3 length: 15 amino acids. The source is a woman under 40 who had been exposed to COVID-19. The material sequenced was PBMCs or T cells enriched from blood (not recorded which). This chain links TRBV2 with TRBJ2-1, with TRBD2 as a possible D gene (7 bases). CDR3 amino acids: CASSEVGGLYNEQFF. The CDR3 DNA reads TGTGCCAGCAGTGAAGTGGGGGGGCTGTACAATGAGCAGTTCTTC.